The 24 T cell receptor beta chains below all came from one sample that was sequenced in a study of control samples from healthy donors and cancer patients. Some clones are missing from TCRdb's copy, which holds only in-frame ones; the method was immunoSEQ multiplex PCR. Of roughly 99,000 clones in the sample, roughly four fifths are singletons; the top ten hold approximately 2%. Sequencing was performed on blood. These TCRs come from a man aged 55 to 70 in good health.

The rearrangement links TRBV30 to TRBJ1-2, with TRBD1 as a possible D gene (5 bases). V lost 3 bases and J lost 8, with 10 bases in between. Germline CDR1 GTSNPN, CDR2 SVGIG (reference sequence). CDR3 length: 11 residues. CDR3 in amino acids: CAWSQGHGYTF. CDR3 in DNA: TGTGCCTGGAGCCAGGGCCACGGCTACACCTTC.

The V and J genes are TRBV6-5 and TRBJ2-7; the D is unclear. The CDR3 sequence is 14 residues long. Germline CDR1 MNHEY, CDR2 SVGAGI. V lost 2 bases and J lost 7, with 15 bases in between. The CDR3 region has the DNA TGTGCCAGCAGTTACACCCGTGGGCTGGAGGAGCAGTACTTC. Translation: CASSYTRGLEEQYF.

This clone was recorded only once. The genes are TRBV6-1 and TRBJ2-5, with unresolved D. This CDR3 is 10 amino acids long. Trimming took 3 bases from V and 7 from J, leaving 3 bases between them. Looked up from germline, CDR1 is MNHNS and CDR2 is SASEGT. The chain's CDR3 is CASSDSTQYF. CDR3 coding DNA: TGTGCCAGCAGTGATTCGACCCAGTACTTC.

CDR3 DNA: TGTGCCAGCAGCCAAGAAAATGGTGAGCAGTTCTTC. As protein: CASSQENGEQFF. The chain is built from TRBV3-1 (or the pseudogene TRBV3-2) and TRBJ2-1; D unclear. Trimming took 0 bases from V and 9 from J, leaving 6 bases between them. The CDR3 length is 12 residues. CDR1 is LGHDT and CDR2 is YNNKEL in the germline V gene (reference sequence).

Notes on this clone: Distinct nucleotide sequences in the sample also encode this CDR3. This chain uses TRBV3-1 (or the pseudogene TRBV3-2) with TRBJ2-2, with D tentatively TRBD1 (5 bases). The CDR3 runs to 13 residues. With 7 bases removed from V and 2 bases from J, the gap between germline ends came to 8 bases. CDR1 LGHDT and CDR2 YNNKEL come from the germline V gene (reference sequence). CDR3 loop: CASKDRNTGELFF. For the CDR3, the DNA is TGTGCCAGCAAAGACAGAAACACCGGGGAGCTGTTTTTT.

The chain uses TRBV4-2 and TRBJ1-2; a possible D gene is TRBD1 (6 bases). Germline V CDR1 and CDR2: LGHNA, YNFKEQ. V was clipped by 4 bases and J by 4 bases, with 16 bases between them. This CDR3 spans 15 amino acids. The CDR3 loop is CASSPGDTGGYGYTF. Here the CDR3 DNA reads TGTGCCAGCAGCCCCGGGGACACGGGGGGCTATGGCTACACCTTC.

V is TRBV30 and J is TRBJ2-3; the D gene is possibly TRBD2 (5 bases). The CDR3 sequence is 14 residues long. From germline, CDR1 is GTSNPN and CDR2 SVGIG (reference sequence). The germline V and J ends were trimmed by 0 bases and 0 bases, with 7 bases remaining between them. The CDR3, as DNA: TGTGCCTGGAGTGTAAGGACTAGCACAGATACGCAGTATTTT. Translated, it gives CAWSVRTSTDTQYF.

V gene TRBV18 combines with J gene TRBJ1-2; D remains ambiguous. With 3 bases removed from V and 6 bases from J, the gap between germline ends came to 8 bases. CDR1 and CDR2 (germline): KGHSH, LQKENI. This CDR3 region has 12 residues. The CDR3, as DNA: TGTGCCAGCTCACCGACGGTCGATGGCTACACCTTC. Translating it yields CASSPTVDGYTF.

The CDR3 sequence: CSAREGGGYTF. CDR3 in DNA: TGCAGTGCTAGGGAGGGCGGAGGCTACACCTTC. This chain connects TRBV20-1 to TRBJ1-2, with unresolved D. This CDR3 comprises 11 residues. Trimming stripped 3 bases from V and 8 bases from J, with 10 bases between. The V gene's germline CDR1 is DFQATT and CDR2 SNEGSKA (reference sequence).

The rearrangement uses TRBV5-5 and TRBJ2-7, with D possibly matching TRBD2 (7 bases). V lost 2 bases and J lost 1, with 16 bases in between. This CDR3 is 16 amino acids long. The V gene's germline CDR1 is SGHKS and CDR2 YYEKEE (reference sequence). The CDR3 is CASSFGGRPTSYEQYF. DNA of the CDR3: TGTGCCAGCAGCTTCGGGGGGCGCCCAACATCCTACGAGCAGTACTTC.

The chain employs TRBV5-1 and TRBJ1-2; D might be TRBD1 (5 bases). V was trimmed by 4 bases and J by 5 bases, leaving 15 bases between them. CDR1 and CDR2 (germline): SGHRS, YFSETQ. The CDR3 length is 14 residues. Written as DNA, the CDR3 is TGCGCCAGCAGCGCCGGGGGTCCGGGTTATGGCTACACCTTC. It translates to CASSAGGPGYGYTF. Looking up the rest from reference TRBV5-1 and TRBJ1-2 gives the full variable domain: KAGVTQTPRYLIKTRGQQVTLSCSPISGHRSVSWYQQTPGQGLQFLFEYFSETQRNKGNFPGRFSGRQFSNSRSEMNVSTLELGDSALYLCASSAGGPGYGYTFGSGTRLTVV.

The chain joins TRBV6-6 to TRBJ1-3; no clear D gene. The germline CDR1 and CDR2 sequences are MNHNY and SVGAGI (reference sequence). With 3 bases removed from V and 6 bases from J, the gap between germline ends came to 12 bases. The CDR3 has 14 amino acids. The CDR3 protein is CASSYRLGLNTIYF. The CDR3 nucleotides read TGTGCCAGCAGTTATCGGCTCGGCTTAAACACCATATATTTT.

The chain has TRBV24-1 and TRBJ2-2, with D unclear. Deletions cut 10 bases from V and 1 base from J, with 9 bases between. The CDR3 has 13 residues. Germline assignment: CDR1 KGHDR and CDR2 SFDVKD. The DNA for the CDR3 is TGTGCCACTACGGACGGGAACACCGGGGAGCTGTTTTTT. Translation gives CATTDGNTGELFF.

The chain uses TRBV6-5 and TRBJ2-3; TRBD2 aligns across 8 bases. The ends lost 7 bases at V and 1 base at J; junction bases unmatched: 4. The length of the CDR3 is 14 residues. Germline loops: CDR1 MNHEY, CDR2 SVGAGI. As DNA, the CDR3 is TGTGCCAGCATCAGGCGGGGGGGCACAGATACGCAGTATTTT. This encodes CASIRRGGTDTQYF.

The chain recombines TRBV7-9 with TRBJ1-6; D remains unclear. The germline gives CDR1 SEHNR, CDR2 FQNEAQ (reference sequence). V dropped 2 bases and J dropped 7 bases, with 12 bases sitting between them. This CDR3 has 15 residues. The CDR3 spells CASSLPRVSNSPLHF. The CDR3 nucleotides are TGTGCCAGCAGCTTACCACGGGTATCGAATTCACCCCTCCACTTT.

This clone was detected a few times. This chain joins TRBV20-1 and TRBJ2-7; tentatively, D is TRBD2 (5 bases). Trimming left V 2 bases short and J 3 bases short, with 5 bases between. This CDR3 comprises 11 residues. Germline values: CDR1 DFQATT, CDR2 SNEGSKA (reference sequence). The CDR3 DNA sequence: TGCAGTGCTAGACGGGACTACGAGCAGTACTTC. It yields the protein CSARRDYEQYF.

This clone has a count of ten or more. This rearrangement joins TRBV10-1 to TRBJ2-7, with TRBD2 matching 7 bases. This CDR3 is built from 15 residues. CDR1 WNHNN and CDR2 SYGVQD come from the germline V gene (reference sequence). Trimming removed 3 bases from V and 2 bases from J; junction bases left unmatched: 7. This CDR3 is CASSERGDYTYEQYF. CDR3 bases: TGCGCCAGCAGTGAACGGGGGGACTATACCTACGAGCAGTACTTC.

The chain uses TRBV5-1 and TRBJ2-7; TRBD1 agrees at 11 bases. This CDR3 contains 14 residues. Germline lookup yields CDR1 SGHRS and CDR2 YFSETQ. V lost 3 bases to trimming and J lost 4 bases; unmatched junction nucleotides: 3. The CDR3 reads CASSSGTGGYEQYF. DNA for the CDR3: TGCGCCAGCAGCTCCGGGACAGGGGGGTACGAGCAGTACTTC.

The rearrangement links TRBV11-2 to TRBJ1-2; D gene unclear. CDR3 length: 13 amino acids. Germline loops: CDR1 SGHAT, CDR2 FQNNGV. Trimming pared 6 bases from V and 7 bases from J, leaving 15 bases between. The CDR3 region has the DNA TGTGCCAGCAGTATAAATCCCTTAGGTGGCTACACCTTC. The encoded protein is CASSINPLGGYTF. Drawing the rest from reference TRBV11-2 and TRBJ1-2, the complete variable domain is EAGVAQSPRYKIIEKRQSVAFWCNPISGHATLYWYQQILGQGPKLLIQFQNNGVVDDSQLPKDRFSAERLKGVDSTLKIQPAKLEDSAVYLCASSINPLGGYTFGSGTRLTVV.

The chain couples TRBV4-1 to TRBJ2-7, with TRBD2 as a possible D gene (6 bases). V lost 2 bases and J 4 bases, leaving 15 bases between the germline ends. CDR3 length: 15 amino acids. The germline gives CDR1 MGHRA, CDR2 YSYEKL. The CDR3 DNA reads TGCGCCAGCAGCCAACTGGTCGGGGGTCCTTACGAGCAGTACTTC. Translation gives CASSQLVGGPYEQYF.

This clone appeared a single time. This rearrangement joins TRBV6-5 to TRBJ2-2, with TRBD1 matching over 7 bases. With V trimmed by 2 bases and J by 5 bases, 8 bases remained unmatched. This CDR3 spans 16 amino acids. The germline V gene has CDR1 MNHEY and CDR2 SVGAGI. The CDR3 DNA sequence: TGTGCCAGCAGTTACGTACAGGGGATTCCGACCGGGGAGCTGTTTTTT. Amino acids: CASSYVQGIPTGELFF.

This chain links TRBV5-1 with TRBJ2-3; TRBD1 matches at 7 bases. This CDR3 has 15 amino acids. Germline-derived CDR1 and CDR2 are SGHRS and YFSETQ. V trimming: 0 bases; J trimming: 1 base; junction bases outside the gene matches: 2. CDR3: CASSLETGGTDTQYF. For the CDR3, the DNA is TGCGCCAGCAGCTTGGAAACAGGGGGCACAGATACGCAGTATTTT.

The rearrangement links TRBV7-9 to TRBJ1-1; tentative D call: TRBD1 (6 bases). From germline, CDR1 is SEHNR and CDR2 FQNEAQ (reference sequence). The CDR3 runs 14 residues. The ends were cut back, 1 base at V and 6 bases at J, with 12 bases in the middle. The CDR3 DNA reads as TGTGCCAGCAGCTTAGATGGAGGGGGGGCTGAAGCTTTCTTT. Translated: CASSLDGGGAEAFF.

The V call is TRBV28, the J call TRBJ1-1, with a tentative D call TRBD1 (5 bases). V was clipped by 7 bases and J by 5 bases, with 14 bases between them. The V gene's germline CDR1 is MDHEN and CDR2 SYDVKM. The CDR3 totals 13 residues. In DNA form, the CDR3 reads TGTGCCAGCACCCAATGGGGGGAAACTGAAGCTTTCTTT. It encodes CASTQWGETEAFF. The full variable domain, completed using reference TRBV28 and TRBJ1-1, is DVKVTQSSRYLVKRTGEKVFLECVQDMDHENMFWYRQDPGLGLRLIYFSYDVKMKEKGDIPEGYSVSREKKERFSLILESASTNQTSMYLCASTQWGETEAFFGQGTRLTVV.